The subject of this entry is one TCR beta chain. Its target is unknown. The source of the sample is a study of cytomegalovirus exposure and HLA in healthy donors. CDR3 length: 14 residues. The germline CDR1 and CDR2 sequences are MDHEN and SYDVKM. Deletions cut 1 base from V and 7 bases from J, with 10 bases between. Study-wide results and limits: Data from an earlier analysis indicated that most TCR beta V segments were productive either about 87% or about 30% of the time. Among TCR beta chains, those listed as cytomegalovirus-associated numbered 164. As a later analysis showed, several of the most significant clusters appeared to be linked to common viral pathogens. Exclusion as indistinguishable affected some V segments, including TRBV6-2 and TRBV6-3.

Amplification used 60 Vbeta primers and 13 Jbeta primers. The protocol was immunoSEQ multiplex PCR, while the TCRdb copy is restricted to in-frame clones and leaves out a portion. The table lists 100,000 to 150,000 clones, around 74% of them singletons. The chain recombines TRBV28 with TRBJ1-4; D may be TRBD1 (6 bases). The clonotype originates from a male donor in good health and CMV-seronegative. Material for sequencing was PBMCs. CDR3 protein: CASSLFGTREKLFF. CDR3 sequence (DNA): TGTGCCAGCAGTTTATTCGGGACACGTGAAAAACTGTTTTTT.